This T cell receptor (beta chain) was observed in a study of blood T cell repertoires in COVID-19. Overall study context: Whether acute or convalescent, the COVID-19 samples came from the United States, Italy and Spain. PBMCs, B-cell-depleted T cells, or T cells provided the cDNA or gDNA that made up the material.

V lost 7 bases, J lost 4 bases, and 7 bases stayed unmatched. CDR3 length: 15 residues. Germline V gene lookup returns CDR1 LGHNT and CDR2 FRNRAP. As handled by the study authors: The authors estimated nucleated cell counts from reference gene primer amplification. Sequencing used immunoSEQ multiplex PCR; TCRdb keeps in-frame clones, though not all of them. The V and J calls and clone size are taken from that table; D and trimming were inferred from the DNA. The sample includes under 75,000 clones, more than 80% of them seen just once. Input material: peripheral blood. The rearrangement links TRBV12-5 to TRBJ2-2; 9 bases line up with TRBD1. The receptor's source is a man aged 25-45 years with acute or convalescent COVID-19. The CDR3 here is CASALDRGGTGELFF. The CDR3 DNA reads as TGTGCTAGTGCCCTGGACAGGGGAGGCACCGGGGAGCTGTTTTTT.